This TCR beta chain derives from a study of control samples from healthy donors and cancer patients. V was pared by 2 bases and J by 5 bases, with 15 bases between. CDR3 size: 15 residues. CDR1 is KGHSH and CDR2 is LQKENI in the germline V gene. The protocol was immunoSEQ multiplex PCR, while the TCRdb copy is restricted to in-frame clones and leaves out a portion. The sample contains around 110,000 clones, roughly 91% of which appear only once. The sequenced sample consisted of blood. This chain uses TRBV18 with TRBJ1-2; D perhaps matches TRBD1 (5 bases). The sequence was obtained from a woman in her 70s in good health. CDR3 region: CASSPSQGGTYGYTF. The DNA for the CDR3 is TGTGCCAGCTCACCATCCCAGGGTGGAACATATGGCTACACCTTC.